The rows below give T cell receptor beta chains drawn from one sample of a study of blood T cell repertoires in COVID-19. Sequenced by immunoSEQ multiplex PCR; TCRdb stores in-frame clones only, minus some. The sample records approximately 500,000 clones, roughly 87% being singletons. Source material: peripheral blood. These receptors originate from a man between 18 and 35 years old with COVID-19, enrolled during active disease. Both conserved end residues are part of each CDR3. A D gene is named only where the DNA matches it firmly. Clone size is stated in some rows and not others, as once, few, many or a class when expanded.

j_call,v_call,clone_size,d_call,cdr3_aa,cdr3_nt
TRBJ2-4,TRBV19,-,-,CASSIDTRQVGAKNIQYF,TGTGCCAGTAGTATAGACACGCGACAGGTTGGGGCCAAAAACATTCAGTACTTC
TRBJ2-2,TRBV4-1,-,TRBD1,CASSQDGTGNTGELFF,TGCGCCAGCAGCCAAGATGGGACAGGGAACACCGGGGAGCTGTTTTTT
TRBJ2-2,TRBV9,-,TRBD1,CASSPPGQGIGELFF,TGTGCCAGCAGCCCGCCGGGACAGGGGATCGGGGAGCTGTTTTTT
TRBJ2-7,TRBV7-9,-,-,CASSLAEAAYEQYF,TGTGCCAGCAGCTTAGCTGAAGCGGCCTACGAGCAGTACTTC
TRBJ2-5,TRBV24-1,-,TRBD1,CATSRDREETQYF,TGTGCCACGAGCCGGGACAGGGAAGAGACCCAGTACTTC
TRBJ2-2,TRBV18,-,TRBD1,CASSPYGQGTGELFF,TGTGCCAGCTCACCATACGGACAGGGAACCGGGGAGCTGTTTTTT
TRBJ2-1,TRBV11-3,-,-,CASSSGAGKRNEQFF,TGTGCCAGCAGCTCCGGGGCGGGGAAGAGGAATGAGCAGTTCTTC
TRBJ2-7,TRBV7-3,-,TRBD1,CASSLGQGRYEQYF,TGTGCCAGCAGCTTAGGACAGGGTCGGTACGAGCAGTACTTC
TRBJ2-7,TRBV3-1/TRBV3-2,-,-,CASSQDLSSYEQYF,TGTGCCAGCAGCCAAGACCTAAGCTCCTACGAGCAGTACTTC
TRBJ1-4,TRBV29-1,-,TRBD1,CSVEEGGGASEKLFF,TGCAGCGTTGAAGAAGGAGGGGGCGCGTCTGAAAAACTGTTTTTT
TRBJ2-7,TRBV5-4,-,TRBD2,CASSLASGSAYEQYF,TGTGCCAGCAGCTTGGCGAGCGGGAGCGCCTACGAGCAGTACTTC
TRBJ2-1,TRBV2,-,TRBD2,CATYPGLADYNEQFF,TGTGCCACCTATCCGGGACTAGCGGATTACAATGAGCAGTTCTTC
TRBJ1-2,TRBV30,-,-,CAWSSGAIGYTF,TGTGCCTGGAGTTCAGGGGCTATTGGCTACACCTTC
TRBJ1-4,TRBV5-5,-,-,CASSQEGIWSEKLFF,TGTGCCAGCAGCCAGGAGGGGATTTGGAGTGAAAAACTGTTTTTT
TRBJ1-1,TRBV18,-,-,CASSRTEDLNTEAFF,TGTGCCAGCTCTCGTACAGAGGACTTGAACACTGAAGCTTTCTTT
TRBJ1-1,TRBV3-1/TRBV3-2,-,-,CASSQTEQGEAFF,TGTGCCAGCAGCCAAACTGAGCAGGGAGAAGCTTTCTTT
TRBJ1-1,TRBV25-1,-,TRBD1,CASCPTGGTEAFF,TGTGCCAGCTGCCCGACAGGGGGCACTGAAGCTTTCTTT
TRBJ2-1,TRBV6-5,-,TRBD2,CASRGLAGGPEEQFF,TGTGCCAGCAGAGGTCTAGCGGGAGGGCCGGAAGAGCAGTTCTTC
TRBJ2-2,TRBV5-1,-,-,CASSLEFGGGTGELFF,TGCGCCAGCAGCTTGGAATTTGGGGGAGGAACCGGGGAGCTGTTTTTT
TRBJ2-6,TRBV10-1,-,-,CASSERRGAGANVLTF,TGCGCCAGCAGTGAACGGCGGGGAGCTGGGGCCAACGTCCTGACTTTC
TRBJ1-5,TRBV10-1,-,TRBD1,CASNVRGLYQPQHF,TGCGCCAGCAATGTAAGGGGGCTTTATCAGCCCCAGCATTTT
TRBJ2-7,TRBV15,-,-,CATSRGQSVEYEQYF,TGTGCCACCAGCAGAGGACAGTCCGTTGAGTACGAGCAGTACTTC
TRBJ2-7,TRBV24-1,-,TRBD1,CATSDPGQGSYEQYF,TGTGCCACCAGTGACCCGGGACAGGGGAGCTACGAGCAGTACTTC
TRBJ2-2,TRBV4-1,-,-,CASSKIESGELFF,TGCGCCAGCAGCAAAATCGAGTCCGGGGAGCTGTTTTTT
TRBJ2-2,TRBV2,-,TRBD2,CASAPPSGRATGELFF,TGTGCCAGCGCACCTCCTAGCGGGAGGGCCACCGGGGAGCTGTTTTTT
TRBJ2-5,TRBV7-8,once,-,CASSPGLKETQYF,TGTGCCAGCAGCCCCGGACTAAAGGAGACCCAGTACTTC
TRBJ2-2,TRBV19,once,-,CASSIVDTGMLFF,TGTGCCAGTAGTATAGTAGACACAGGCATGCTGTTTTTT
TRBJ1-1,TRBV10-2,few,-,CASISYGSTEAFF,TGCGCCAGCATTTCCTATGGGAGCACTGAAGCTTTCTTT
TRBJ1-2,TRBV3-1/TRBV3-2,-,TRBD1,CASSQGRQGAYGYTF,TGTGCCAGCAGCCAAGGAAGACAGGGGGCCTATGGCTACACCTTC
TRBJ2-3,TRBV5-4,-,TRBD2,CASSLELAPSTDTQYF,TGTGCCAGCAGCTTGGAACTAGCGCCTAGCACAGATACGCAGTATTTT
TRBJ1-5,TRBV30,-,-,CAWSAPFKPQHF,TGTGCCTGGAGTGCCCCCTTTAAGCCCCAGCATTTT
TRBJ2-7,TRBV30,-,TRBD1,CAWDTGQGADEQYF,TGTGCCTGGGATACGGGACAGGGGGCCGACGAGCAGTACTTC
TRBJ2-1,TRBV7-3,-,TRBD2,CASSLAPGGRNNEQFF,TGTGCCAGCAGCTTAGCCCCGGGGGGGCGAAACAATGAGCAGTTCTTC
TRBJ1-3,TRBV2,-,-,CASTLLREFGGNTIYF,TGTGCCAGCACCCTACTCAGGGAATTTGGCGGAAACACCATATATTTT
TRBJ2-1,TRBV29-1,-,TRBD2,CSVDQAGGYNEQFF,TGCAGCGTTGATCAAGCGGGGGGTTACAATGAGCAGTTCTTC
TRBJ1-1,TRBV3-1/TRBV3-2,-,-,CASSQIDQGTEAFF,TGTGCCAGCAGCCAAATAGATCAGGGAACTGAAGCTTTCTTT
TRBJ2-1,TRBV18,-,TRBD2,CASSSSSGGANFHEQFF,TGTGCCAGCTCATCCTCTAGCGGGGGGGCCAATTTCCATGAGCAGTTCTTC
TRBJ2-2,TRBV6-6,-,TRBD2,CASSLTSGNTGELFF,TGTGCCAGCAGTTTGACTAGCGGGAACACCGGGGAGCTGTTTTTT
TRBJ2-3,TRBV11-2,-,TRBD2,CASSSSWAAGEEDTQYF,TGTGCCAGCAGCTCATCCTGGGCGGCGGGAGAGGAGGATACGCAGTATTTT
TRBJ1-5,TRBV7-2,-,-,CASSLLSPTRQPQHF,TGTGCCAGCAGCTTACTATCCCCGACGCGGCAGCCCCAGCATTTT
TRBJ2-7,TRBV12-3/TRBV12-4,-,TRBD1,CASSWDRAYEQYF,TGTGCCAGCAGTTGGGACAGGGCCTACGAGCAGTACTTC
TRBJ1-2,TRBV7-9,-,-,CASGSLRGNSYGYTF,TGTGCCAGCGGTAGCCTCAGGGGTAATAGCTATGGCTACACCTTC
TRBJ1-2,TRBV6-5,-,TRBD1,CASSTGFTGDYGYTF,TGTGCCAGCAGTACGGGATTCACAGGGGACTATGGCTACACCTTC
TRBJ2-5,TRBV7-9,-,TRBD2,CASRTTSGREETQYF,TGTGCCAGCAGGACGACTAGCGGGAGAGAAGAGACCCAGTACTTC
TRBJ2-5,TRBV30,-,-,CAWRERGIQTQYF,TGTGCCTGGAGGGAAAGGGGAATACAGACCCAGTACTTC
TRBJ2-7,TRBV7-9,-,TRBD1,CASSFGTGAYEQYF,TGTGCCAGCAGCTTCGGGACAGGGGCCTACGAGCAGTACTTC
TRBJ2-5,TRBV6-8,-,TRBD2,CASTLARGETQYF,TGTGCCAGCACACTAGCGAGAGGAGAGACCCAGTACTTC
TRBJ1-5,TRBV15,-,TRBD1,CATSRWRGLGNQPQHF,TGTGCCACCAGCAGATGGAGGGGGCTTGGCAATCAGCCCCAGCATTTT
TRBJ1-5,TRBV28,-,-,CASSLPGYSNQPQHF,TGTGCCAGCAGTTTACCAGGGTATAGCAATCAGCCCCAGCATTTT
TRBJ2-1,TRBV7-9,-,TRBD2,CASSSRLATGSNEQFF,TGTGCCAGCAGCTCTAGACTAGCGACAGGTTCGAATGAGCAGTTCTTC
TRBJ1-2,TRBV6-5,-,TRBD1,CASRQGLGYTF,TGTGCCAGCAGACAGGGGCTTGGCTACACCTTC
TRBJ2-3,TRBV3-1/TRBV3-2,-,TRBD2,CASSQEFSGSRTDTQYF,TGTGCCAGCAGCCAAGAATTCAGCGGGAGCCGCACAGATACGCAGTATTTT
TRBJ2-7,TRBV5-4,once,TRBD2,CASSLGLAGSEQYF,TGTGCCAGCAGCTTGGGACTAGCGGGGAGCGAGCAGTACTTC
TRBJ2-1,TRBV6-6,-,-,CASSYSGGPNEQFF,TGTGCCAGCAGTTACTCCGGGGGGCCCAATGAGCAGTTCTTC
TRBJ1-4,TRBV10-1,-,-,CASSGQVGINEKLFF,TGCGCCAGCAGTGGACAGGTCGGGATAAATGAAAAACTGTTTTTT